This TCR beta chain stems from a study of vaccination and CD4 T cells after COVID-19. Overall study context: Sampling post-COVID took place a median around 100 days after diagnosis (range 35 to 161). Study conclusions and caveats: Looking at convalescent patients, a median approximately 86% of reactive clones were present only post-vaccination.

Scientists ran DNA taken from cultured CD4+ T cells through the Oncomine TCR Beta short-read assay for sequencing. Cultured CD4+ T cells yielded the extracted genomic DNA. TCRdb passed the PCR reads through MiXCR, listing each CDR3 protein once. The sample yields 6,500 or so distinct CDR3 sequences, more than 40% seen once. This CDR3 is built from 14 residues. Looked up from germline, CDR1 is WNHNN and CDR2 is SYGVQD (reference sequence). V shed 8 bases and J shed 0 bases, with 14 bases lying between them. There are a few counts of this clonotype. Its target is not known. Treatment given: approximately 10-day PBMC culture with coronavirus spike peptide pools or control peptides (ViraFEST assay). One should note that the unexposed donor's CD4+ T cells were collected before the COVID-19 pandemic (2011-2018).

V and J are TRBV10-1 and TRBJ2-7, with TRBD2 as a possible D gene (5 bases). The origin of this receptor is a human donor in good health. Sequencing used CD4+ T cells from blood, cultured in vitro. DNA of the CDR3: TGCGCCAGCCGCCCGGGGATCGGCTCCTACGAGCAGTACTTC. Its protein product is CASRPGIGSYEQYF.